This is a list of T cell receptor beta chains from one sample in a study of cytomegalovirus exposure and HLA in healthy donors. The repertoire was sequenced with immunoSEQ multiplex PCR; TCRdb's copy has only in-frame clones and lacks some. Among around 63,000 clones listed, around 80% were seen once. The material sequenced was PBMCs. These receptors were obtained from a middle-aged man in good health and CMV-seronegative. The CDR3 runs from the conserved cysteine through the conserved F or W. The D gene is left open where the match is weak. Not all rows give a size; the values are once, few, many and, for expanded clones, a class.

v_call,j_call,d_call,clone_size,cdr3_aa,cdr3_nt
TRBV6-1,TRBJ2-7,NA,NA,CASSDGVYEQYF,TGTGCCAGCAGTGACGGAGTTTACGAGCAGTACTTC
TRBV19,TRBJ1-4,TRBD1,few,CASSTRTGSAEKLFF,TGTGCCAGTAGTACAAGGACAGGATCCGCTGAAAAACTGTTTTTT
TRBV5-1,TRBJ2-2,NA,NA,CASTRGSNTGELFF,TGCGCCAGCACGAGGGGGTCCAACACCGGGGAGCTGTTTTTT
TRBV7-2,TRBJ2-1,TRBD2,NA,CASSLYGGGAPNEQFF,TGTGCCAGCAGCTTATATGGCGGGGGGGCCCCGAATGAGCAGTTCTTC
TRBV28,TRBJ2-1,TRBD1,NA,CASSAQGSSSYNEQFF,TGTGCCAGCAGCGCACAGGGGTCAAGCTCCTACAATGAGCAGTTCTTC
TRBV5-4,TRBJ2-7,NA,NA,CASSLDRGGNEQYF,TGTGCCAGCAGCTTGGACAGGGGGGGCAACGAGCAGTACTTC
TRBV5-4,TRBJ2-1,NA,NA,CASSLVPGTYNEQFF,TGTGCCAGCAGCTTGGTTCCGGGGACCTACAATGAGCAGTTCTTC
TRBV27,TRBJ2-4,TRBD1,NA,CASSQNRGAKNIQYF,TGTGCCAGCAGCCAGAACAGGGGGGCCAAAAACATTCAGTACTTC
TRBV6-6,TRBJ1-4,NA,NA,CASSYSANEKLFF,TGTGCCAGCAGTTATAGTGCTAATGAAAAACTGTTTTTT
TRBV2,TRBJ1-1,TRBD1,few,CAGRQGETEAFF,TGTGCCGGAAGACAGGGGGAGACTGAAGCTTTCTTT
TRBV2,TRBJ2-7,TRBD1,once,CASYTTTGTGTYEQYF,TGTGCCAGCTACACCACAACCGGGACAGGGACCTACGAGCAGTACTTC
TRBV15,TRBJ1-2,NA,NA,CATSRERLSPNYGYTF,TGTGCCACCAGCCGAGAACGGTTGTCACCAAACTATGGCTACACCTTC
TRBV5-6,TRBJ2-1,TRBD1,few,CASSSGQGVNEQFF,TGTGCCAGCAGCTCGGGACAGGGTGTCAATGAGCAGTTCTTC
TRBV5-1,TRBJ2-2,NA,NA,CASRTWMGAHTGELFF,TGCGCCAGCAGAACTTGGATGGGGGCGCACACCGGGGAGCTGTTTTTT
TRBV5-4,TRBJ2-7,TRBD1,NA,CASSLGQGRDEQYF,TGTGCCAGCAGCTTGGGACAGGGAAGGGACGAGCAGTACTTC
TRBV7-2,TRBJ2-7,TRBD1,NA,CASGVRQGAYEQYF,TGTGCCAGCGGCGTAAGACAGGGGGCCTACGAGCAGTACTTC
TRBV5-4,TRBJ1-1,NA,once,CASSGAGLRNAEAFF,TGTGCCAGCAGCGGTGCAGGGTTGAGGAACGCTGAAGCTTTCTTT
TRBV6-5,TRBJ2-7,NA,NA,CARPDRTSYEQYF,TGTGCCAGGCCTGACAGGACCTCCTACGAGCAGTACTTC
TRBV9,TRBJ2-3,TRBD2,NA,CASSVGIVAGVTDTQYF,TGTGCCAGCAGCGTAGGGATCGTAGCGGGAGTAACAGATACGCAGTATTTT
TRBV9,TRBJ1-4,NA,NA,CASSPSAGFGEKLFF,TGTGCCAGCAGCCCGAGCGCAGGGTTCGGGGAAAAACTGTTTTTT
TRBV5-4,TRBJ2-7,NA,NA,CASSLETSYEQYF,TGTGCCAGCAGCTTGGAAACCTCCTACGAGCAGTACTTC
TRBV19,TRBJ1-4,TRBD1,NA,CASSLSGQGYEKLFF,TGTGCCAGTAGTCTCTCGGGACAGGGTTATGAAAAACTGTTTTTT
TRBV7-9,TRBJ2-3,TRBD1,NA,CASSQGQGLRTDTQYF,TGTGCCAGCAGCCAGGGACAGGGGTTAAGGACAGATACGCAGTATTTT